This entry lists 22 T cell receptor beta chains sequenced from one sample in a study of blood T cell repertoires in COVID-19 (dated by TCRdb to 2020 to 2021). The method behind the library was the immunoSEQ multiplex PCR assay. The clones in this table, taken by TCRdb from immuneACCESS, are in-frame only. Not every clone is retained; where verified, under half of the shortfall comes from an unresolved V gene, and the cause of the rest is unknown. The sample table records about 670,000 clones; 70% to 90% of these occur just once. The top ten clones comprise 0.2% to 0.3% of the sample. Sequencing was carried out using peripheral blood. Receptors originate from a young woman with acute or convalescent COVID-19.

This chain joins TRBV28 and TRBJ2-7, with TRBD1 identical over 9 bases. Germline CDR1 MDHEN, CDR2 SYDVKM. The CDR3 consists of 15 residues. The V and J ends lost 2 bases and 5 bases, in that order; junction bases with no gene match: 7. The CDR3 nucleotides read TGTGCCAGCAGTTTAGGGACAGGGACGTTGCACGAGCAGTACTTC. Residues: CASSLGTGTLHEQYF.

The genes are TRBV19 and TRBJ1-1; tentatively, D is TRBD1 (6 bases). The germline V gene has CDR1 LNHDA and CDR2 SQIVND (reference sequence). V was cut by 8 bases and J by 11 bases, with 27 bases left in between. The CDR3 totals 15 residues. The CDR3 sequence: CASAQGSKAKGEAFF. CDR3 coding DNA: TGTGCCAGTGCTCAGGGGTCCAAGGCTAAAGGTGAGGCTTTCTTT.

This clone was counted a single time. This chain joins TRBV5-1 and TRBJ1-4; 10 nucleotides match TRBD1. The germline V gene encodes CDR1 SGHRS and CDR2 YFSETQ. The V gene end was trimmed by 3 bases and the J gene end by 0 bases; junction bases not matched to a gene: 5. The CDR3 consists of 17 residues. CDR3 nucleotide sequence: TGCGCCAGCAGCTCCCGGGACAGGGGTACAACTAATGAAAAACTGTTTTTT. This codes for CASSSRDRGTTNEKLFF.

The chain couples TRBV14 to TRBJ2-3; 10 nucleotides match TRBD1. This CDR3 spans 17 amino acids. With V trimmed by 5 bases and J by 3 bases, 11 bases remained unmatched. Germline CDR1 reads SGHDN; CDR2 reads FVKESK. The CDR3 DNA reads as TGTGCCAGCAGCGACGACGGGGGACAGGGGTATACAGATACGCAGTATTTT. Translated: CASSDDGGQGYTDTQYF.

This chain connects TRBV7-2 to TRBJ1-5; D is perhaps TRBD1 (5 bases). This CDR3 has 15 amino acids. Trimming cost V 4 bases and J 3 bases, with 13 bases left between them. The germline V gene encodes CDR1 SGHTA and CDR2 FQGNSA. This chain's CDR3 is CASSSDGQINQPQHF. The DNA for the CDR3 is TGTGCCAGCAGCTCAGACGGACAAATCAATCAGCCCCAGCATTTT.

The chain couples TRBV7-9 to TRBJ1-1; no definite D call. The V gene's germline CDR1 is SEHNR and CDR2 FQNEAQ (reference sequence). The CDR3 runs 15 residues. Trimming left V 0 bases short and J 3 bases short, with 11 bases between. The CDR3 here is CASSLASGMDTEAFF. Here the CDR3 DNA reads TGTGCCAGCAGCTTAGCATCGGGAATGGACACTGAAGCTTTCTTT.

The chain is built from TRBV6-6 and TRBJ1-3; D is ambiguous. CDR1 is MNHNY, CDR2 SVGAGI, per germline (reference sequence). Trimming shortened V by 2 bases and J by 4 bases, and 15 bases separated the two germline ends. The CDR3 has 16 amino acids. The CDR3 DNA sequence: TGTGCCAGCAGTTACGCGCGGGCAGAAGTAGGAAACACCATATATTTT. Protein sequence: CASSYARAEVGNTIYF.

J is TRBJ1-1 and V is TRBV7-2, with D tentatively TRBD1 (5 bases). Germline V CDR1 and CDR2: SGHTA, FQGNSA. The CDR3 totals 15 residues. Trimming took off 1 base at V and 3 bases at J, with 12 bases between the two ends. Here the CDR3 reads CASSLDPGGDTEAFF. The CDR3 DNA reads as TGTGCCAGCAGCTTAGATCCGGGGGGGGACACTGAAGCTTTCTTT.

The CDR3 DNA follows: TGCGCCAGCAGGGCCGGAAACACCATATATTTT. Translating gives CASRAGNTIYF. The V and J genes are TRBV5-1 and TRBJ1-3, with D unclear. This CDR3 contains 11 residues. Germline lookup yields CDR1 SGHRS and CDR2 YFSETQ. Trimming took 5 bases from V and 4 from J, leaving 4 bases between them.

This sequence joins TRBV5-1 and TRBJ1-1; 7 bases agree with TRBD1. The V gene's germline CDR1 is SGHRS and CDR2 YFSETQ. With V trimmed by 5 bases and J by 1 base, 11 bases remained unmatched. CDR3 length: 16 residues. The CDR3 sequence is CASRMGVTGPNTEAFF. The CDR3 DNA follows: TGCGCCAGCAGGATGGGGGTGACAGGGCCGAACACTGAAGCTTTCTTT. Full variable domain (missing parts from reference TRBV5-1 and TRBJ1-1): KAGVTQTPRYLIKTRGQQVTLSCSPISGHRSVSWYQQTPGQGLQFLFEYFSETQRNKGNFPGRFSGRQFSNSRSEMNVSTLELGDSALYLCASRMGVTGPNTEAFFGQGTRLTVV.

The genes are TRBV5-5 and TRBJ2-3; 7 nucleotides align to TRBD1. Germline CDR1 and CDR2: SGHKS and YYEKEE (reference sequence). The J segment lost 2 bases and the V segment lost 5 bases, leaving 5 bases of the junction unmatched. The CDR3 contains 14 residues. Written as DNA, the CDR3 is TGTGCCAGCAGTAGGACAGGAATCACAGATACGCAGTATTTT. Translation gives CASSRTGITDTQYF.

The rearrangement joins TRBV5-5 to TRBJ1-1, with D possibly TRBD1 on 6 matching bases. The germline gives CDR1 SGHKS, CDR2 YYEKEE (reference sequence). This CDR3 contains 15 residues. Trimming shortened V by 0 bases and J by 4 bases, and 13 bases separated the two germline ends. This CDR3 reads CASSLGQGLGTEAFF. DNA of the CDR3: TGTGCCAGCAGCTTGGGTCAGGGGCTAGGCACTGAAGCTTTCTTT.

The V gene is TRBV15, the J gene TRBJ2-7; D possibly corresponds to TRBD1 (6 bases). V dropped 0 bases and J dropped 3 bases, with 9 bases sitting between them. The germline CDR1 and CDR2 sequences are LNHNV and YYDKDF (reference sequence). The CDR3 extends over 14 amino acids. This CDR3 reads CATSRDRDIYEQYF. The DNA for the CDR3 is TGTGCCACCAGCAGAGATCGGGACATCTACGAGCAGTACTTC.

The chain carries TRBV3-1 (or the pseudogene TRBV3-2) and TRBJ2-5, with TRBD2 matching 7 bases. Germline CDR1 and CDR2: LGHDT and YNNKEL (reference sequence). The V gene end was trimmed by 7 bases and the J gene end by 5 bases; junction bases not matched to a gene: 7. There are 13 residues in the CDR3. Written as DNA, the CDR3 is TGTGCCAGCACCCCAAGGGAGGGGGAGACCCAGTACTTC. It yields the protein CASTPREGETQYF.

The V and J genes are TRBV5-1 and TRBJ2-7, with D tentatively TRBD1 (6 bases). Looked up from germline, CDR1 is SGHRS and CDR2 is YFSETQ. This CDR3 is 12 amino acids long. Trimming stripped 4 bases from V and 6 bases from J, with 11 bases between. CDR3 sequence: CASSQTGTEQYF. CDR3 DNA sequence: TGCGCCAGCAGCCAAACAGGGACCGAGCAGTACTTC.

The rearrangement uses TRBV27 and TRBJ2-1, with 9 bases identical to TRBD2. J was trimmed by 9 bases and V by 2 bases; bases with no gene match: 17. CDR3 length equals 18 residues. Germline V CDR1 and CDR2: MNHEY, SMNVEV (reference sequence). The CDR3 region is CASSLGPWGGGAYGEQFF. The CDR3 DNA sequence: TGTGCCAGCAGTTTAGGGCCCTGGGGCGGGGGGGCCTATGGTGAGCAGTTCTTC.

The J gene is TRBJ2-7, the V gene TRBV2, with D tentatively TRBD2 (5 bases). Deletions cut 11 bases from V and 0 bases from J, with 20 bases between. Germline V gives CDR1 SNHLY, CDR2 FYNNEI. The CDR3 sequence is 15 residues long. The CDR3 coding sequence is TGTGCCGGCTGCGAGGTAGCGCCAAGCTCCTACGAGCAGTACTTC. Its protein product is CAGCEVAPSSYEQYF.

The chain links TRBV10-3 to TRBJ2-3; D perhaps matches TRBD1 (6 bases). The germline V gene has CDR1 ENHRY and CDR2 SYGVKD. This CDR3 has 14 residues. V was shortened by 4 bases and J by 3 bases, with 11 bases between the two germline ends. This CDR3 reads CAISGTEQTDTQYF. CDR3 sequence (DNA): TGTGCCATCAGTGGGACAGAACAAACAGATACGCAGTATTTT.

This chain links TRBV10-3 with TRBJ1-5; no reliable D call. With 6 bases removed from V and 1 base from J, the gap between germline ends came to 16 bases. Germline loops: CDR1 ENHRY, CDR2 SYGVKD. The CDR3 is 16 residues long. CDR3 loop: CAISKTMGESNQPQHF. The CDR3 DNA is TGTGCCATCAGCAAGACAATGGGTGAAAGCAATCAGCCCCAGCATTTT.

The V and J genes are TRBV27 and TRBJ1-2; D is possibly TRBD1 (6 bases). Trimming took 5 bases from V and 3 from J, leaving 16 bases between them. Looked up from germline, CDR1 is MNHEY and CDR2 is SMNVEV (reference sequence). The CDR3 sequence is 15 residues long. The chain's CDR3 is CASSLFLGADYGYTF. In nucleotides, the CDR3 is TGTGCCAGCAGTCTCTTTTTGGGGGCGGACTATGGCTACACCTTC.

Notes on this clone: Other DNA sequences in this specimen translate into the identical CDR3. V and J are TRBV3-1 (or the pseudogene TRBV3-2) and TRBJ1-1; D might be TRBD1 (5 bases). Trimming took 1 base from V and 2 from J, leaving 8 bases between them. Germline V lookup: CDR1 LGHDT, CDR2 YNNKEL (reference sequence). The CDR3 covers 14 residues. The CDR3 bases are TGTGCCAGCAGCCAAGGGGGGGGTAACACTGAAGCTTTCTTT. It translates to CASSQGGGNTEAFF.

The CDR3 sequence is CASSFIGAGGHNEQFF. DNA of the CDR3: TGTGCCAGCAGCTTTATAGGAGCGGGGGGCCACAATGAGCAGTTCTTC. The chain joins TRBV7-2 to TRBJ2-1, with 9 bases lining up with TRBD2. CDR1 SGHTA and CDR2 FQGNSA come from the germline V gene. This CDR3 comprises 16 residues. V lost 3 bases, J lost 5 bases, and 8 bases stayed unmatched.